The entry below gives a single T cell receptor beta chain sequence along with its context. Its antigen is as yet unknown. A junction boundary mismatches the germline segment, possibly from a read error. CDR3 size: 13 residues. Germline values: CDR1 SQVTM, CDR2 ANQGSEA. Study-level findings and limits: Greatest tumor Treg TCR overlap was with tumor naive CD4+ cells.

After constant-region reverse-primer amplification, full-length variable regions underwent semi-nested PCR with Nested Universal Primer A. TCRdb fed the 5' RACE reads into MiXCR, producing one record per CDR3 protein. The repertoire holds roughly 44,000 distinct CDR3 sequences, with 29% as singletons. Sequencing used memory CD4+ T cells sorted from a lymph node. Subset in this sample: memory CD4+ T cells, CD4+CD45RO+CD25-. This chain links TRBV29-1 with TRBJ1-1, with D uncertain. This receptor was obtained from a female donor with breast cancer. The CDR3 reads CSVDSGLNTEASF. Here the CDR3 DNA reads TGCAGCGTTGATTCCGGTTTGAACACTGAAGCTTCCTTT.